These 15 T cell receptor beta chains were sequenced from one sample in a study of vaccination effects on CD4 cells after COVID-19. Antigen specificity for these receptors is unknown. CD4+ T cells specific for antigen were expanded with viral peptide pools by the ViraFEST assay before sequencing. A 10-day culture period preceded the isolation of CD4+ T cells. Either the mRNA-1273 or the BNT162b2 vaccine was given to participants as two doses. Clones were sequenced by immunoSEQ multiplex PCR, and TCRdb holds only the in-frame ones, with some missing. In the table there are 25,000 to 30,000 clones, around 75% of which are singletons. The source material was CD4+ T cells from PBMCs cultured with HCoV-229E spike peptides, sampled after COVID-19 vaccination. The receptors were gathered from a human donor who received a COVID-19 vaccine.

This clone was recorded a few times. The chain recombines TRBV30 with TRBJ2-7; D ambiguous. V shed 0 bases and J shed 1 base, with 4 bases lying between them. Germline V lookup: CDR1 GTSNPN, CDR2 SVGIG (reference sequence). The CDR3 has 12 amino acids. The CDR3 loop reads CAWSVGSYEQYF. The CDR3, as DNA: TGTGCCTGGAGTGTGGGGTCCTACGAGCAGTACTTC.

The gene calls are TRBV27 and TRBJ1-1; D might be TRBD1 (5 bases). The CDR3 is 14 residues long. Germline V CDR1 and CDR2: MNHEY, SMNVEV (reference sequence). With 2 bases removed from V and 0 bases from J, the gap between germline ends came to 7 bases. CDR3 amino acids: CASSLEGLNTEAFF. The CDR3 DNA follows: TGTGCCAGCAGTTTAGAGGGGTTGAACACTGAAGCTTTCTTT.

V gene TRBV7-9 combines with J gene TRBJ2-1; 12 bases fit TRBD2. The V gene's germline CDR1 is SEHNR and CDR2 FQNEAQ (reference sequence). CDR3 length: 15 residues. After removal of 4 bases from V and 7 bases from J, the junction contained 5 bases not matched to a gene. The CDR3 sequence is CASSSAGTSGNEQFF. DNA of the CDR3: TGTGCCAGCAGCTCCGCCGGGACTAGCGGGAATGAGCAGTTCTTC.

For the CDR3, the DNA is TGTGCCTGGAGTGTGCAGCTTAACTATGGCTACACCTTC. Amino acid sequence: CAWSVQLNYGYTF. This chain links TRBV30 with TRBJ1-2, with D hard to call. Germline CDR1 reads GTSNPN; CDR2 reads SVGIG (reference sequence). V dropped 0 bases and J dropped 1 base, with 6 bases sitting between them. This CDR3 region has 13 residues. The variable domain in full, completed from reference TRBV30 and TRBJ1-2, reads SQTIHQWPATLVQPVGSPLSLECTVEGTSNPNLYWYRQAAGRGLQLLFYSVGIGQISSEVPQNLSASRPQDRQFILSSKKLLLSDSGFYLCAWSVQLNYGYTFGSGTRLTVV.

This clone has only a few counts. The chain couples TRBV19 to TRBJ1-1, with TRBD1 as a possible D gene (6 bases). CDR1 and CDR2 from the germline V gene are LNHDA and SQIVND (reference sequence). Trimming left V 6 bases short and J 0 bases short, with 11 bases between. The CDR3 is 14 amino acids. CDR3 loop: CASRPQGMNTEAFF. The CDR3 DNA sequence: TGTGCCAGTAGACCACAGGGAATGAACACTGAAGCTTTCTTT.

The chain links TRBV29-1 to TRBJ2-5, with no clear D. CDR3 length: 12 residues. Germline CDR1 is SQVTM and CDR2 is ANQGSEA. With 4 bases removed from V and 1 base from J, the gap between germline ends came to 7 bases. The CDR3 bases are TGCAGCGTTGCGGGCAGCCAAGAGACCCAGTACTTC. Encoded protein: CSVAGSQETQYF.

The V and J genes are TRBV27 and TRBJ1-5, with D possibly being TRBD1 (5 bases). The CDR3 spans 16 residues. With 11 bases removed from V and 2 bases from J, the gap between germline ends came to 22 bases. Looked up from germline, CDR1 is MNHEY and CDR2 is SMNVEV (reference sequence). The CDR3 reads CAARLLRDRRNQPQHF. DNA for the CDR3: TGTGCCGCCAGATTGCTCAGGGATAGGCGCAATCAGCCCCAGCATTTT.

This clone was found once. The rearrangement links TRBV20-1 to TRBJ2-2; maybe TRBD2 (7 bases). Trimming removed 3 bases from V and 3 bases from J, with 14 bases in between. The CDR3 extends over 15 amino acids. Germline V gene lookup returns CDR1 DFQATT and CDR2 SNEGSKA (reference sequence). The CDR3 DNA sequence: TGCAGTGCTAGTCAAGGGGGGGCGGACACCGGGGAGCTGTTTTTT. Protein sequence: CSASQGGADTGELFF.

This sequence joins TRBV19 and TRBJ2-4; D possibly corresponds to TRBD2 (6 bases). Germline values: CDR1 LNHDA, CDR2 SQIVND (reference sequence). Between the trimmed V and J ends, which lost 5 bases and 3 bases, there was a span of 14 bases. The CDR3 has 15 amino acids. In DNA form, the CDR3 reads TGTGCCAGTAGTTCCAAGGGACTGGGCAAAAACATTCAGTACTTC. It is translated as CASSSKGLGKNIQYF.

The chain carries TRBV19 and TRBJ2-5; 8 bases fit TRBD1. CDR1 is LNHDA, CDR2 SQIVND, per germline (reference sequence). V shed 10 bases, J shed 5 bases, and the junction held 12 bases outside the gene matches. There are 14 residues in the CDR3. The CDR3 protein is CATTQGASRETQYF. Written as DNA, the CDR3 is TGTGCCACCACGCAGGGGGCGTCTCGGGAGACCCAGTACTTC.

The gene calls are TRBV7-8 and TRBJ1-2; no definite D call. The germline V gene has CDR1 SGHVS and CDR2 FQNEAQ. V lost 1 base and J lost 10, with 10 bases in between. The CDR3 is 12 amino acids. The CDR3 bases are TGTGCCAGCAGCTTAGACGTACAGTCCTACACCTTC. It codes for CASSLDVQSYTF.

This sequence joins TRBV11-2 and TRBJ1-2, with D possibly TRBD1 on 5 matching bases. This CDR3 contains 13 residues. Per germline, CDR1 SGHAT and CDR2 FQNNGV. The V end was cut by 3 bases, the J end by 8 bases, with 13 bases between. The CDR3 sequence is CASSLAGEGGYTF. DNA for the CDR3: TGTGCCAGCAGCTTGGCGGGGGAGGGCGGCTACACCTTC.

The rearrangement joins TRBV13 to TRBJ1-2; D unclear. Trimming left V 1 base short and J 5 bases short, with 11 bases between. The CDR3 loop spans 14 amino acids. Germline V lookup: CDR1 PRHDT, CDR2 FYEKMQ (reference sequence). The CDR3 DNA reads as TGTGCCAGCAGCTTAGCCGAGGGCCTTTATGGCTACACCTTC. As protein: CASSLAEGLYGYTF. Full variable domain (rest looked up from reference TRBV13 and TRBJ1-2): AAGVIQSPRHLIKEKRETATLKCYPIPRHDTVYWYQQGPGQDPQFLISFYEKMQSDKGSIPDRFSAQQFSDYHSELNMSSLELGDSALYFCASSLAEGLYGYTFGSGTRLTVV.

The CDR3 DNA is TGTGCCATCAGTGAGTCAACTGAAGCTTTCTTT. Its protein product is CAISESTEAFF. This rearrangement joins TRBV10-3 to TRBJ1-1; D not certain. CDR1 and CDR2 (germline): ENHRY, SYGVKD. Trimming took 0 bases from V and 5 from J, leaving 1 base between them. There are 11 residues in the CDR3.

This clone has just a few counts. The gene calls are TRBV7-8 and TRBJ2-7; D might be TRBD1 (6 bases). The ends were cut back, 4 bases at V and 6 bases at J, with 16 bases in the middle. The length of the CDR3 is 14 residues. The V gene's germline CDR1 is SGHVS and CDR2 FQNEAQ. Here the CDR3 DNA reads TGTGCCAGCAGCTCCAGACAGGAGTCCGGCGAGCAGTACTTC. Translating it yields CASSSRQESGEQYF.